This T cell receptor (beta chain) was found in a study of CD8 T cells in ankylosing spondylitis (dated by TCRdb to the late 2010s). Regarding the complete study: T cell receptor beta repertoires were profiled in healthy donors and ankylosing spondylitis patients so that disease-linked TCR variants could be found. In total, the full study cohort was made up of roughly 110 healthy donors and approximately 24 ankylosing spondylitis patients. Samples of peripheral blood were taken, and for ankylosing spondylitis patients, synovial fluid was collected as well. General conclusions and limits of the study: The disease-linked clones were reported as significantly enriched in matched synovial fluid samples from ankylosing spondylitis patients. Some TCR beta motif variants had previously been reported in synovial fluid and blood of reactive arthritis patients, which suggested common disease-initiation mechanisms. Blood from ankylosing spondylitis patients appeared to be characterized by a TCR beta motif composed of 7 to 9 highly homologous amino acid variants. A CD8+ phenotype was shown by the disease-linked clones, which were found at relatively low frequencies in peripheral blood.

There are 15 amino acids in the CDR3, from cysteine to phenylalanine inclusive. The kept DNA is CDR3 alone, 45 bases in frame from the first base. CDR1 and CDR2 are read off the germline V gene as SGHVS and FNYEAQ. At the junction V is shortened by 1 base and J by 4 bases, with 12 bases in between. Concerning this clonotype itself: Its antigen has not been determined. No base-level quality is on record; no much larger clone is a single base apart.

The instrument was an Illumina HiSeq 2500. Quantitative 5'-RACE with molecular barcodes was the method used to prepare the TCR beta libraries. Turning to the authors' computational methods: A new computational method based on a probabilistic model of VDJ rearrangement was used to identify disease-linked TCR variants. TCRdb trimmed public reads at Q25 via fastp, called clones via MiXCR and kept in-frame beta chains. A single entry per CDR3 protein holds the most common genes and DNA from its merged rows. TCRdb's processing, not the authors' own work, is the source of the V and J calls. The sample table shows 200,000 to 250,000 distinct CDR3 sequences, and 20% to 30% are seen once. Just over 6.5% of the sample rests with the top ten.

Specimen: blood, either unsorted or a sorted T cell fraction (not recorded which). The chain is made from TRBV7-6 and TRBJ2-3, and possibly TRBD1, on 6 matching bases. The TCR originated in a male donor with ankylosing spondylitis or in good health (not recorded which). The nucleotides are TGTGCCAGCAGCTTAGGCCCAGGGGCGGCAGATACGCAGTATTTT. Its translation is CASSLGPGAADTQYF.